This T cell receptor (beta chain) was observed in a study of blood T cell repertoires in COVID-19. Study overall: COVID-19 samples collected from the United States, Italy and Spain covered acute and convalescent phases. In each case, the material was cDNA or gDNA derived from T cells, B-cell-depleted T cells, or PBMCs.

Seattle researchers signed up patients amid active infection and tracked them longitudinally. Germline CDR1 reads MNHEY; CDR2 reads SVGAGI. Trimming shortened V by 8 bases and J by 4 bases, and 11 bases separated the two germline ends. This CDR3 is built from 12 residues. As handled by the study authors: Amplifying reference gene primers gave estimates of nucleated cell counts. Assay: immunoSEQ multiplex PCR; the TCRdb copy retains only in-frame clones and omits some. For V, J and clone size, that table is used; D and trimming come from the DNA. The table has fewer than 250,000 clones, about 84% seen once.

The sequence derives from a woman older than 75 with COVID-19, enrolled during active disease. This chain links TRBV6-5 with TRBJ1-1; D ambiguous. Sequencing used peripheral blood. The chain's CDR3 is CASGSPLTEAFF. For the CDR3, the DNA is TGTGCCAGCGGCAGTCCTCTCACTGAAGCTTTCTTT.